The entry below describes one T cell receptor (beta chain). As yet, its antigen is unknown. A second PCR of roughly 7 to 11 cycles used a sample-barcoded 5' primer and a J-beta primer mix. From the 5' RACE reads, TCRdb called clonotypes with MiXCR, one entry per CDR3 protein. The sample has more than 1 million distinct CDR3 sequences, 45% seen once. In germline, CDR1 is ENHRY, CDR2 SYGVKD. Trimming removed 2 bases from V and 0 bases from J, with 8 bases in between. This CDR3 comprises 15 residues. The data belong to a study of blood T cells in healthy people across ages. The study's findings and limits: Estimates of diversity drawn from one million T cells were considered underestimates. Shifts in expanded clonotypes may have been confounded by donor CMV status, which was unknown.

Sequencing was carried out using blood. V gene TRBV10-3 combines with J gene TRBJ2-1, with a weak D call TRBD2 (5 bases). The receptor's source is a woman aged 60 to 75 in good health. The CDR3 is CAISEGGVSYNEQFF. The CDR3 coding sequence is TGTGCCATCAGTGAGGGAGGCGTCTCCTACAATGAGCAGTTCTTC.